These 30 T cell receptor beta chains originate from one sample sequenced in a study of blood T cell repertoires in COVID-19 (dated by TCRdb to 2018 to 2020). The library was produced with the immunoSEQ multiplex PCR assay. The clones in this table, taken by TCRdb from immuneACCESS, are in-frame only. Not every clone is retained; where verified, under half of the shortfall comes from an unresolved V gene, and the cause of the rest is unknown. In all, the sample holds roughly 110,000 clones, and approximately 80% of those were seen once. Of the sample, 5% to 8% falls within the top ten clones. Input material: peripheral blood. Every receptor here comes from a man at least 80 years old with COVID-19, enrolled during active disease.

This clone was seen more than once but under ten times. V is TRBV6-5 and J is TRBJ1-5; D not resolved. Trimming took off 6 bases at V and 1 base at J, with 13 bases between the two ends. CDR1 MNHEY and CDR2 SVGAGI come from the germline V gene. CDR3 size: 15 residues. CDR3 sequence: CASSRSGPSNQPQHF. CDR3 in DNA: TGTGCCAGCAGCCGCTCAGGCCCCAGCAATCAGCCCCAGCATTTT.

This chain links TRBV7-9 with TRBJ1-1; D is uncertain. There are 14 residues in the CDR3. Germline loops: CDR1 SEHNR, CDR2 FQNEAQ (reference sequence). V was pared by 3 bases and J by 2 bases, with 10 bases between. This CDR3 reads CASSLNYLNTEAFF. As DNA, the CDR3 is TGTGCCAGCAGCTTGAACTATCTTAACACTGAAGCTTTCTTT.

With regard to this clone: At one of its ends the junction is not consistent with the germline gene, which may arise from a read error. The chain has TRBV6-2 or TRBV6-3 and TRBJ2-6; maybe TRBD2 (5 bases). The CDR3 is 16 amino acids. CDR1 and CDR2 (germline): MNHEY, SVGEGT. In nucleotides, the CDR3 is TGTCCCAGCAGCCGTGAGGGCCCCTCTGGGGCCAACGTCCTGACTTTC. It encodes CPSSREGPSGANVLTF.

This chain connects TRBV10-1 to TRBJ2-7; 11 bases fit TRBD1. Germline assignment: CDR1 WNHNN and CDR2 SYGVQD (reference sequence). This CDR3 has 18 residues. The CDR3 DNA reads TGCGCTCACCCTGTAGGGAGGGACCGGGACAGGGGGTTCTGCGAGCAGTACTTC. It specifies CAHPVGRDRDRGFCEQYF.

The V and J genes are TRBV28 and TRBJ1-2; D is ambiguous. The germline V gene encodes CDR1 MDHEN and CDR2 SYDVKM. Trimming removed 8 bases from V and 2 bases from J, with 6 bases in between. The CDR3 has 11 residues. The CDR3 reads CASVENYGYTF. CDR3 nucleotide sequence: TGTGCCAGCGTAGAGAACTATGGCTACACCTTC.

Many counts were recorded for this clone. V and J are TRBV6-6 and TRBJ1-1; 7 bases fit TRBD1. The CDR3 spans 14 residues. V dropped 7 bases and J dropped 1; count of bases not matched to a gene: 6. The germline gives CDR1 MNHNY, CDR2 SVGAGI (reference sequence). The CDR3 DNA sequence: TGTGCCAGCACCCCCGGGACAGAGAACACTGAAGCTTTCTTT. This encodes CASTPGTENTEAFF.

This clone was seen a single time. This chain links TRBV29-1 with TRBJ2-5; D is possibly TRBD2 (6 bases). In germline, CDR1 is SQVTM, CDR2 ANQGSEA. This CDR3 region has 14 residues. Between the trimmed V and J ends, which lost 7 bases and 4 bases, there was a span of 19 bases. Written as DNA, the CDR3 is TGCAGCGCTTTACGGGCAGTGGGGGGAGAGACCCAGTACTTC. Amino acid sequence: CSALRAVGGETQYF.

V gene TRBV5-1 combines with J gene TRBJ1-4, with D perhaps TRBD1 (6 bases). The V end was cut by 3 bases, the J end by 0 bases, with 12 bases between. Per germline, CDR1 SGHRS and CDR2 YFSETQ. The CDR3 runs 16 residues. The CDR3 protein is CASSWTDVSTNEKLFF. The CDR3 region has the DNA TGCGCCAGCAGCTGGACAGACGTCTCAACTAATGAAAAACTGTTTTTT. Full variable domain (remainder filled in from reference TRBV5-1 and TRBJ1-4): KAGVTQTPRYLIKTRGQQVTLSCSPISGHRSVSWYQQTPGQGLQFLFEYFSETQRNKGNFPGRFSGRQFSNSRSEMNVSTLELGDSALYLCASSWTDVSTNEKLFFGSGTQLSVL.

The chain is built from TRBV2 and TRBJ1-2; 7 bases align to TRBD1. The CDR3 has 12 amino acids. From germline, CDR1 is SNHLY and CDR2 FYNNEI. The ends lost 6 bases at V and 8 bases at J; junction bases unmatched: 6. In DNA form, the CDR3 reads TGTGCCAGCAGCGGGAGACAGGGAGGCTACACCTTC. This translates into CASSGRQGGYTF.

CDR3 nucleotide sequence: TGTGCCATCAGTGACGGTAGCGGGAGTCCCGGGGAGCTGTTTTTT. This codes for CAISDGSGSPGELFF. The genes are TRBV10-3 and TRBJ2-2, with 9 bases matching TRBD2. Looked up from germline, CDR1 is ENHRY and CDR2 is SYGVKD. The CDR3 has 15 amino acids. After removal of 3 bases from V and 6 bases from J, the junction contained 5 bases not matched to a gene.

Comments on this clone: A read error may produce the germline difference seen at one junction end. V usage is TRBV19 and J usage is TRBJ1-2, with D possibly matching TRBD1 (6 bases). Germline CDR1 LNHDA, CDR2 SQIVND (reference sequence). CDR3 length equals 15 residues. The CDR3 DNA follows: TGTGCCAGTAGTATTGTTACAACTAAATCCGGGACACACGTCTTC. This encodes CASSIVTTKSGTHVF. Full variable domain (missing parts from reference TRBV19 and TRBJ1-2): DGGITQSPKYLFRKEGQNVTLSCEQNLNHDAMYWYRQDPGQGLRLIYYSQIVNDFQKGDIAEGYSVSREKKESFPLTVTSAQKNPTAFYLCASSIVTTKSGTHVFGSGTRLTVV.

V gene TRBV4-1 combines with J gene TRBJ2-1, with D tentatively TRBD2 (7 bases). The CDR3 has 17 amino acids. The V and J ends lost 4 bases and 3 bases respectively, with 19 bases between them. The germline V gene encodes CDR1 MGHRA and CDR2 YSYEKL. The DNA for the CDR3 is TGCGCCAGCAGCCGCGGAGGGGGGGCGGAACTCTACAATGAGCAGTTCTTC. Translation gives CASSRGGGAELYNEQFF.

The CDR3 nucleotides read TGTGCCAGCAGCTCGACGGCGGGAACCATTCGCGAGCAGTACTTC. Translated: CASSSTAGTIREQYF. The chain joins TRBV7-2 to TRBJ2-7; perhaps TRBD2 as D (6 bases). The germline gives CDR1 SGHTA, CDR2 FQGNSA. V lost 4 bases and J lost 6, with 19 bases in between. The CDR3 sequence is 15 residues long.

This rearrangement joins TRBV5-6 to TRBJ2-5; TRBD2 aligns across 12 bases. Germline lookup yields CDR1 SGHDT and CDR2 YYEEEE. The junction had 3 bases not matched to a gene; V was cut back by 3 bases and J by 0 bases. This CDR3 is 16 amino acids long. CDR3 nucleotides: TGTGCCAGCAGCTCGGGACTAGCGGGTTACCAAGAGACCCAGTACTTC. Translation: CASSSGLAGYQETQYF.

V is TRBV10-3 and J is TRBJ2-3; 8 nucleotides align to TRBD2. The CDR3 is 14 residues long. Unmatched junction bases numbered 12, after V lost 10 bases and J lost 6 bases. Germline-derived CDR1 and CDR2 are ENHRY and SYGVKD. The CDR3 nucleotides are TGTGCCACCCAGACTAGCGAGGGAACGGATACGCAGTATTTT. Residues: CATQTSEGTDTQYF.

The chain combines TRBV11-3 with TRBJ2-5, with 12 bases identical to TRBD2. Trimming removed 3 bases from V and 7 bases from J; junction bases left unmatched: 3. This CDR3 is 14 amino acids long. CDR1 and CDR2 from the germline V gene are SGHNT and YENEEA. Here the CDR3 reads CASSLGLAGSTQYF. CDR3 bases: TGTGCCAGCAGCTTGGGACTAGCGGGCTCGACCCAGTACTTC.

J is TRBJ1-2 and V is TRBV4-1; 10 bases are a match to TRBD1. CDR3 length: 15 residues. V dropped 1 base and J dropped 2; count of bases not matched to a gene: 1. Germline V gene lookup returns CDR1 MGHRA and CDR2 YSYEKL. CDR3 sequence (DNA): TGCGCCAGCAGCCAAGCGGGACAGGGGAACTATGGCTACACCTTC. Its translation: CASSQAGQGNYGYTF.

This clone was counted a few times. The CDR3 nucleotides are TGCGCCAGCAGCCAAGATCTACAGTTGGACGAGCAGTACTTC. It yields the protein CASSQDLQLDEQYF. The genes are TRBV4-3 and TRBJ2-7; D call uncertain. Germline V CDR1 and CDR2: LGHNA, YSLEER. Trimming cost V 0 bases and J 5 bases, with 11 bases left between them. CDR3 length: 14 residues.

The V gene is TRBV4-3, the J gene TRBJ2-2; 8 bases line up with TRBD1. Germline V lookup: CDR1 LGHNA, CDR2 YSLEER. The J segment lost 5 bases and the V segment lost 3 bases, leaving 2 bases of the junction unmatched. This CDR3 has 14 amino acids. The CDR3, as DNA: TGCGCCAGCAGCCACCGACAGGGGACCGGGGAGCTGTTTTTT. Protein product: CASSHRQGTGELFF.

The rearrangement joins TRBV6-5 to TRBJ1-4; the D gene is possibly TRBD1 (6 bases). Germline CDR1 MNHEY, CDR2 SVGAGI. This CDR3 is 14 amino acids long. V shed 8 bases and J shed 3 bases, with 13 bases lying between them. CDR3 protein: CASGQGPANEKLFF. The DNA for the CDR3 is TGTGCCAGCGGCCAGGGGCCGGCTAATGAAAAACTGTTTTTT.

V usage is TRBV10-3 and J usage is TRBJ2-7; the D gene is possibly TRBD1 (6 bases). The V gene lost 5 bases and the J gene lost 6 bases, with 11 bases spanning the gap. CDR1 and CDR2 (germline): ENHRY, SYGVKD. This CDR3 is 12 amino acids long. The CDR3: CAISPTGSEQYF. CDR3 DNA sequence: TGTGCCATCAGTCCTACAGGGTCCGAGCAGTACTTC.

The chain combines TRBV6-5 with TRBJ2-7, with D tentatively TRBD1 (5 bases). CDR3 size: 16 residues. Trimming shortened V by 0 bases and J by 0 bases, and 12 bases separated the two germline ends. CDR1 and CDR2 (germline): MNHEY, SVGAGI. CDR3 DNA: TGTGCCAGCAGTTACTCCAGGGCCCTCACCTCCTACGAGCAGTACTTC. This gives the protein CASSYSRALTSYEQYF.

The V gene is TRBV6-6, the J gene TRBJ2-2; TRBD1 is a possible D gene (6 bases). Per germline, CDR1 MNHNY and CDR2 SVGAGI (reference sequence). The CDR3 has 14 residues. The V end lost 7 bases, the J end lost 1 base, and 10 bases lay between the germline ends. In DNA form, the CDR3 reads TGTGCCAGCACTTGGACAGAGAACACCGGGGAGCTGTTTTTT. Translated: CASTWTENTGELFF.

This clone was seen just once. This chain links TRBV4-1 with TRBJ1-2; weak D call: TRBD1 (6 bases). The germline V gene encodes CDR1 MGHRA and CDR2 YSYEKL. V was shortened by 0 bases and J by 1 base, with 9 bases between the two germline ends. The CDR3 runs 15 residues. The DNA for the CDR3 is TGCGCCAGCAGCCAAGAACAGGGATATAACTATGGCTACACCTTC. It yields the protein CASSQEQGYNYGYTF.

The chain joins TRBV2 to TRBJ2-3, with TRBD1 matching over 7 bases. Trimming took 8 bases from V and 4 from J; bases not matched to a gene: 9. CDR3 size: 14 residues. CDR1 and CDR2 from the germline V gene are SNHLY and FYNNEI. The CDR3 sequence is CASEGQNLPDTQYF. The CDR3 region has the DNA TGTGCCAGCGAGGGACAGAATTTGCCAGATACGCAGTATTTT. Together with reference TRBV2 and TRBJ2-3, the CDR3 gives the full variable domain: EPEVTQTPSHQVTQMGQEVILRCVPISNHLYFYWYRQILGQKVEFLVSFYNNEISEKSEIFDDQFSVERPDGSNFTLKIRSTKLEDSAMYFCASEGQNLPDTQYFGPGTRLTVL.

V is TRBV29-1 and J is TRBJ1-1; possible D gene TRBD1, 5 bases. V lost 8 bases to trimming and J lost 3 bases, with 31 bases between them. Germline V gene sequence: CDR1 SQVTM, CDR2 ANQGSEA. This CDR3 has 18 amino acids. CDR3 amino acids: CSYLPSRGTSNRDTEAFF. The CDR3 DNA follows: TGCAGCTACTTACCCTCCCGGGGGACCTCCAATAGGGACACTGAAGCTTTCTTT.

Regarding this clone: This clone may be a read error of a much larger clone one base away. The chain has TRBV28 and TRBJ2-7, with TRBD2 identical over 10 bases. Germline V gene lookup returns CDR1 MDHEN and CDR2 SYDVKM. J gave up 0 bases and V 7 bases, and 3 bases lay outside the gene matches. The CDR3 is 14 residues long. CDR3 protein: CASTSSGSSYEQYF. The DNA of the CDR3 is TGTGCCAGCACCTCTAGCGGGAGCTCCTACGAGCAGTACTTC.

The CDR3 DNA reads TGTGCCAGCAGTTTAATTGGCGGACAAGAGACCCAGTACTTC. Protein: CASSLIGGQETQYF. The rearrangement joins TRBV27 to TRBJ2-5; D ambiguous. Trimming left V 2 bases short and J 2 bases short, with 9 bases between. Per the germline V gene, CDR1 is MNHEY and CDR2 is SMNVEV (reference sequence). The CDR3 extends over 14 amino acids.

The chain carries TRBV28 and TRBJ1-6, with 9 positions matching TRBD1. Looked up from germline, CDR1 is MDHEN and CDR2 is SYDVKM. This CDR3 spans 17 amino acids. V trimming: 5 bases; J trimming: 2 bases; junction bases outside the gene matches: 7. The CDR3 loop reads CASSPGTGRTYNSPLHF. In DNA, the CDR3 is TGTGCCAGCAGTCCCGGGACAGGGAGGACCTATAATTCACCCCTCCACTTT.

The chain recombines TRBV18 with TRBJ2-1; TRBD2 aligns across 11 bases. Germline V gene data show CDR1 as KGHSH and CDR2 as LQKENI. V lost 4 bases to trimming and J lost 7 bases; unmatched junction nucleotides: 6. The CDR3 has 15 residues. The CDR3 nucleotides are TGTGCCAGCTCACAGGGACTAGCGGACCTAAATGAGCAGTTCTTC. Translated: CASSQGLADLNEQFF.